The clone carrying this TCR beta chain showed up many times. CDR3 length: 15 amino acids. V lost 0 bases and J 5 bases, leaving 12 bases between the germline ends. Germline-derived CDR1 and CDR2 are SGHRS and YFSETQ. These data originate in a study of T-cell reconstitution after alpha-beta-depleted transplantation in children. Unique molecular identifiers featured in how the TCRbeta library was prepared. MiXCR, run by TCRdb on the PCR reads, gives a single entry per CDR3 protein. The sample has 350,000 to 400,000 distinct CDR3 sequences; around 20% are singletons. The rearrangement joins TRBV5-1 to TRBJ2-1; D tentatively reads TRBD1 or TRBD2 (5 bases each). The TCR comes from a human donor who donated a stem cell graft to a child with acute myeloid leukemia. Sequenced here: PBMCs from the stem cell graft donor, sampled from the stem cell graft. As DNA, the CDR3 is TGCGCCAGCAGCTTGGTCTTTAGAGGGGACAATGAGCAGTTCTTC. Translating gives CASSLVFRGDNEQFF.